One and the same sample provided the 5 T cell receptor beta chains below, sequenced in a study of T-cell reconstitution after alpha-beta-depleted transplantation in children. Construction of the TCRbeta library involved unique molecular identifiers. Via MiXCR, TCRdb re-called the PCR reads, giving one row per CDR3 protein. The data contain approximately 520,000 distinct CDR3 sequences, 30% to 35% of them singletons. The specimen was PBMCs from the stem cell graft donor, collected from the stem cell graft. These receptors were taken from a human donor who donated a stem cell graft to a child with aplastic anemia.

J is TRBJ1-1 and V is TRBV28, with D uncertain. The CDR3 contains 13 residues. The V and J ends lost 8 bases and 4 bases respectively, with 14 bases between them. The germline CDR1 and CDR2 sequences are MDHEN and SYDVKM. The CDR3 sequence is CASSFERSTEAFF. Written as DNA, the CDR3 is TGTGCCAGCTCCTTCGAGAGGTCCACTGAAGCTTTCTTT.

This clonotype has more than one count but fewer than ten. The rearrangement joins TRBV7-8 to TRBJ1-5; no reliable D call. Germline CDR1 and CDR2: SGHVS and FQNEAQ. The CDR3 runs 15 residues. Trimming stripped 1 base from V and 2 bases from J, with 9 bases between. The CDR3 DNA is TGTGCCAGCAGCTTAGAGGGCAGTGGCAATCAGCCCCAGCATTTT. Protein: CASSLEGSGNQPQHF.

In this sample, this clonotype turned up a few times. The chain employs TRBV6-2 or TRBV6-3 and TRBJ1-2; the D gene is possibly TRBD1 (5 bases). CDR3 length: 15 amino acids. Trimming shortened V by 6 bases and J by 0 bases, and 14 bases separated the two germline ends. Germline V gene lookup returns CDR1 MNHEY and CDR2 SVGEGT. CDR3 in amino acids: CASSQPSRANYGYTF. The CDR3 coding sequence is TGTGCCAGCAGCCAACCATCCAGGGCTAACTATGGCTACACCTTC.

The chain combines TRBV28 with TRBJ1-1; perhaps TRBD1 as D (6 bases). Trimming removed 3 bases from V and 11 bases from J, with 16 bases in between. CDR3 length equals 13 residues. CDR1 MDHEN and CDR2 SYDVKM come from the germline V gene. The CDR3 loop reads CASSFEVWQGAFF. CDR3 sequence (DNA): TGTGCCAGCAGTTTTGAGGTGTGGCAGGGGGCTTTCTTT.

The chain is built from TRBV30 and TRBJ1-2, with 10 bases aligning to TRBD1. The CDR3 consists of 13 residues. The V and J ends lost 1 base and 7 bases, in that order; junction bases with no gene match: 3. Germline CDR1 is GTSNPN and CDR2 is SVGIG (reference sequence). CDR3 coding DNA: TGTGCCTGGAGTGATGGACAGGGGGTTGGCTACACCTTC. Its translation is CAWSDGQGVGYTF.